These 29 T cell receptor beta chains were sequenced from one sample in a study of lung T cells in sarcoidosis with Löfgren's syndrome (dated by TCRdb to between 2016 and 2019). Sequenced on an Illumina MiSeq. In-frame beta chains were kept once TCRdb had trimmed the public reads at Q25 with fastp and called clones with MiXCR. Duplicate CDR3 protein sequences are folded into a single record with the most common DNA and genes. Present in this sample are roughly 63,000 distinct CDR3 sequences, 21% of which were seen just once. The ten largest account for approximately 2.4% of the sample. The sequencing input was CD4+ T cells from PBMCs. These receptors were taken from a human donor with sarcoidosis (Löfgren's syndrome or another form), or a control subject (not recorded which).

As concerns this clonotype: This clone may be a read error of a much larger clone one base away. The chain employs TRBV28 and TRBJ1-1; D is undetermined. V dropped 5 bases and J dropped 11 bases, with 18 bases sitting between them. The V gene's germline CDR1 is MDHEN and CDR2 SYDVKM. The CDR3 covers 13 residues. CDR3 residues: CASSGGSPESAFF. The DNA of the CDR3 is TGTGCCAGCAGTGGAGGCTCCCCAGAGAGCGCTTTCTTT.

This clonotype was picked up a small number of times. The rearrangement uses TRBV19 and TRBJ2-7; 8 nucleotides agree with TRBD1. Germline CDR1 LNHDA, CDR2 SQIVND (reference sequence). The CDR3 length is 15 residues. With 4 bases clipped from V and 4 bases from J, the junction kept 9 bases outside the gene matches. The CDR3 region is CASSRTPDRVYEQYF. The DNA for the CDR3 is TGTGCCAGTAGTAGAACCCCGGACAGGGTGTACGAGCAGTACTTC.

This clonotype was seen many times. V is TRBV6-1 and J is TRBJ2-3; D is possibly TRBD1 or TRBD2 (5 bases each). From germline, CDR1 is MNHNS and CDR2 SASEGT. CDR3 length equals 11 residues. The ends were cut back, 8 bases at V and 4 bases at J, with 7 bases in the middle. This CDR3 is CASRGADTQYF. As DNA, the CDR3 is TGTGCCAGCCGAGGGGCAGATACGCAGTATTTT.

This clonotype was seen only a few times. This chain connects TRBV7-8 to TRBJ2-5; a weak D match, TRBD2 (5 bases). V lost 5 bases and J lost 5, with 12 bases in between. The V gene's germline CDR1 is SGHVS and CDR2 FQNEAQ. The CDR3 has 13 residues. The DNA of the CDR3 is TGTGCCAGCAGCAGGACTGTGGAGGAGACCCAGTACTTC. Translating it yields CASSRTVEETQYF.

This clonotype was observed a few times. J is TRBJ2-7 and V is TRBV11-2; 10 positions agree with TRBD1. Germline V gives CDR1 SGHAT, CDR2 FQNNGV. The J segment lost 2 bases and the V segment lost 5 bases, leaving 3 bases of the junction unmatched. This CDR3 contains 14 residues. Here the CDR3 DNA reads TGTGCCAGCAGCCGGGACAGGGGCCCCTACGAGCAGTACGTC. Its translation is CASSRDRGPYEQYV.

CDR3 protein: CASSLGGTANEKLFF. The CDR3 DNA reads as TGTGCCAGCAGCTTAGGTGGGACAGCTAATGAAAAACTGTTTTTT. The chain links TRBV7-8 to TRBJ1-4; TRBD1 matches 7 bases. The CDR3 is made up of 15 amino acids. Trimming at V came to 1 base and at J to 3 bases, leaving 2 bases not matched to a gene. Germline assignment: CDR1 SGHVS and CDR2 FQNEAQ.

This clonotype was counted a few times. The chain uses TRBV5-4 and TRBJ2-1, with TRBD2 identical over 14 bases. Per germline, CDR1 SGHNT and CDR2 YYREEE (reference sequence). This CDR3 region has 18 residues. Losses at the gene ends were 2 bases for V and 7 bases for J; bases not matched to a gene: 11. The CDR3: CASSFPGTSGGRGNEQFF. The CDR3 DNA follows: TGTGCCAGCAGCTTTCCCGGGACTAGCGGGGGAAGGGGGAATGAGCAGTTCTTC.

The J gene is TRBJ1-5, the V gene TRBV2; D gene ambiguous. Between the trimmed V and J ends, which lost 7 bases and 3 bases, there was a span of 10 bases. The CDR3 loop spans 13 amino acids. Germline-derived CDR1 and CDR2 are SNHLY and FYNNEI. The DNA of the CDR3 is TGTGCCAGCACCCGGGATATCAATCAGCCCCAGCATTTT. Its protein is CASTRDINQPQHF.

In its sample, this clonotype was seen many times. J is TRBJ1-5 and V is TRBV28; D gene uncertain. From germline, CDR1 is MDHEN and CDR2 SYDVKM. This CDR3 region has 12 residues. V lost 6 bases and J 7 bases, leaving 10 bases between the germline ends. CDR3 DNA sequence: TGTGCCAGCAGAGAGGGAGAACAGCCCCAGCATTTT. Its translation: CASREGEQPQHF.

This chain uses TRBV12-3 or TRBV12-4 with TRBJ2-5; D is undetermined. The CDR3 loop spans 16 amino acids. V was shortened by 0 bases and J by 4 bases, with 15 bases between the two germline ends. For the CDR3, the DNA is TGTGCCAGCAGTTTAGCGCCTAGGACGGGTTCAGAGACCCAGTACTTC. It translates to CASSLAPRTGSETQYF.

This clonotype has more than one count but fewer than ten. V gene TRBV7-9 combines with J gene TRBJ2-1, with a weak D call TRBD2 (6 bases). This CDR3 has 16 residues. Per the germline V gene, CDR1 is SEHNR and CDR2 is FQNEAQ (reference sequence). V was pared by 3 bases and J by 7 bases, with 19 bases between. The DNA for the CDR3 is TGTGCCAGCAGCTTCCAAGGACCGGCGGGAAGTAATGAGCAGTTCTTC. Protein product: CASSFQGPAGSNEQFF.

On this clonotype: A much more abundant neighbour one base away suggests this may be a read error. This chain uses TRBV7-2 with TRBJ1-2; TRBD1 agrees at 7 bases. With V trimmed by 7 bases and J by 0 bases, 11 bases remained unmatched. CDR3 length: 16 residues. Looked up from germline, CDR1 is SGHTA and CDR2 is FQGNSA. The CDR3 sequence: CASNPLGTATNYGYTF. CDR3 nucleotides: TGTGCCAGCAACCCATTAGGGACAGCTACTAACTATGGCTACACCTTC.

This clonotype was recorded at least ten times. V and J are TRBV28 and TRBJ1-2; TRBD1 aligns across 7 bases. There are 15 residues in the CDR3. Germline CDR1 and CDR2: MDHEN and SYDVKM. The V gene end was trimmed by 3 bases and the J gene end by 0 bases; junction bases not matched to a gene: 4. The CDR3: CASSFSGTANYGYTF. The CDR3 DNA sequence: TGTGCCAGCAGTTTTAGTGGGACAGCTAACTATGGCTACACCTTC.

In its sample, this clonotype was seen many times. The CDR3 sequence: CASSLRDPTDTQYF. In nucleotides, the CDR3 is TGTGCCAGCAGTCTCCGGGACCCTACAGATACGCAGTATTTT. This chain uses TRBV28 with TRBJ2-3; the D call may be TRBD1 or TRBD2 (5 bases each). The CDR3 contains 14 residues. The germline V gene has CDR1 MDHEN and CDR2 SYDVKM. The V gene lost 5 bases and the J gene lost 3 bases, with 12 bases spanning the gap. The full variable domain, in which reference TRBV28 and TRBJ2-3 provide the parts outside the CDR3, is DVKVTQSSRYLVKRTGEKVFLECVQDMDHENMFWYRQDPGLGLRLIYFSYDVKMKEKGDIPEGYSVSREKKERFSLILESASTNQTSMYLCASSLRDPTDTQYFGPGTRLTVL.

In regard to this clonotype: A much larger clonotype is one base distant, so this may be a read error. In DNA, the CDR3 is TGTGCCATTAGTATATTCGGTAGACAGCCCCAGCATTTT. This encodes CAISIFGRQPQHF. The V and J genes are TRBV19 and TRBJ1-5; no firm D call. CDR1 is LNHDA and CDR2 is SQIVND in the germline V gene (reference sequence). CDR3 size: 13 residues.

As for this clonotype: A much more abundant neighbour one base away suggests this may be a read error. This chain uses TRBV29-1 with TRBJ1-1, with no clear D. Germline V gene sequence: CDR1 SQVTM, CDR2 ANQGSEA. Trimming shortened V by 8 bases and J by 5 bases, and 9 bases separated the two germline ends. The CDR3 is made up of 10 amino acids. CDR3 residues: CSIAVTEAFF. Here the CDR3 DNA reads TGCAGCATTGCTGTTACTGAAGCTTTCTTT.

Of note for this clonotype: A much larger clone is a single base away; this may be a read error. The chain recombines TRBV20-1 with TRBJ1-4, with 7 bases fitting TRBD1. The germline V gene encodes CDR1 DFQATT and CDR2 SNEGSKA (reference sequence). CDR3 length equals 14 residues. The chain's CDR3 is CSARRGQLNEKLLF. In nucleotides, the CDR3 is TGCAGTGCTAGAAGGGGGCAGCTTAATGAAAAACTGCTTTTT.

This clonotype was seen only once. It may be a read error: a sequence one base away is much more abundant. This chain connects TRBV28 to TRBJ1-5; D uncertain. The V gene's germline CDR1 is MDHEN and CDR2 SYDVKM. This CDR3 is 13 amino acids long. CDR3 in amino acids: CASGLFANQPQHF. CDR3 nucleotides: TGTGCCAGCGGTTTATTCGCCAATCAGCCCCAGCATTTT.

This clonotype occurred many times. The gene calls are TRBV20-1 and TRBJ2-7, with D tentatively TRBD2 (6 bases). Germline V gene data show CDR1 as DFQATT and CDR2 as SNEGSKA (reference sequence). Trimming pared 3 bases from V and 3 bases from J, leaving 12 bases between. This CDR3 is built from 13 residues. DNA of the CDR3: TGCAGTGCTAGTTTAGCGGCCCACTACGAGCAGTACTTC. This translates into CSASLAAHYEQYF.

Remarks on this clonotype: Being one base from a much bigger clone, this may be a read error. CDR3 amino acids: CASRRGPWEQYF. DNA of the CDR3: TGTGCCAGCAGAAGAGGCCCCTGGGAGCAGTACTTC. V is TRBV2 and J is TRBJ2-7; D is unclear. CDR3 length equals 12 residues. Trimming pared 6 bases from V and 7 bases from J, leaving 13 bases between. Germline V gene lookup returns CDR1 SNHLY and CDR2 FYNNEI. Full variable domain (missing parts from reference TRBV2 and TRBJ2-7): EPEVTQTPSHQVTQMGQEVILRCVPISNHLYFYWYRQILGQKVEFLVSFYNNEISEKSEIFDDQFSVERPDGSNFTLKIRSTKLEDSAMYFCASRRGPWEQYFGPGTRLTVT.

This chain uses TRBV27 with TRBJ2-6; 8 positions agree with TRBD1. This CDR3 contains 17 residues. From germline, CDR1 is MNHEY and CDR2 SMNVEV (reference sequence). V dropped 5 bases and J dropped 8; count of bases not matched to a gene: 14. CDR3 sequence: CASSGWTGTAGTNVLTF. CDR3 sequence (DNA): TGTGCCAGCAGTGGATGGACAGGGACCGCCGGGACCAACGTCCTGACTTTC.

At least ten counts were recorded for this clonotype. This chain uses TRBV6-1 with TRBJ1-5; no firm D call. V was shortened by 6 bases and J by 0 bases, with 9 bases between the two germline ends. The germline V gene has CDR1 MNHNS and CDR2 SASEGT. The CDR3 runs 14 residues. CDR3 sequence (DNA): TGTGCCAGCAGCTCAGGATATAGCAATCAGCCCCAGCATTTT. Its protein is CASSSGYSNQPQHF.

This clonotype has only a few counts. This chain links TRBV19 with TRBJ1-5; maybe TRBD1 (6 bases). Trimming cost V 4 bases and J 4 bases, with 17 bases left between them. The CDR3 sequence is 16 residues long. CDR1 LNHDA and CDR2 SQIVND come from the germline V gene (reference sequence). CDR3 protein: CASSTRGQSQNQPQHF. The CDR3 coding sequence is TGTGCCAGTAGTACGCGGGGGCAGTCTCAAAATCAGCCCCAGCATTTT.

This sequence joins TRBV10-2 and TRBJ2-7; D might be TRBD1 or TRBD2, each matching 5 bases. V lost 6 bases and J lost 3, with 15 bases in between. Looked up from germline, CDR1 is WSHSY and CDR2 is SAAADI. The CDR3 contains 14 residues. This chain's CDR3 is CASRTGTDNYEQYV. CDR3 coding DNA: TGCGCCAGCAGGACCGGGACGGACAACTACGAGCAGTACGTC.

This clonotype was seen repeatedly, ten times or more. The chain is built from TRBV28 and TRBJ1-2; D is unclear. Between the trimmed V and J ends, which lost 7 bases and 4 bases, there was a span of 13 bases. The CDR3 extends over 13 amino acids. Germline CDR1 reads MDHEN; CDR2 reads SYDVKM. Here the CDR3 reads CASNLKPGYGYTF. CDR3 DNA sequence: TGTGCCAGCAACCTAAAACCGGGCTATGGCTACACCTTC.

This clonotype has at least ten counts. The chain employs TRBV7-9 and TRBJ1-1; a weak D match, TRBD1 (5 bases). Between the trimmed V and J ends, which lost 5 bases and 4 bases, there was a span of 14 bases. Germline CDR1 and CDR2: SEHNR and FQNEAQ (reference sequence). This CDR3 has 14 residues. The CDR3 nucleotides read TGTGCCAGCAGCAATCCAGGGAGGGGCACTGAAGCTTTCTTT. Its translation is CASSNPGRGTEAFF.

This clonotype was counted many times. The rearrangement joins TRBV4-1 to TRBJ1-2, with D possibly TRBD1 on 5 matching bases. V lost 1 base to trimming and J lost 5 bases, with 11 bases between them. CDR1 is MGHRA and CDR2 is YSYEKL in the germline V gene. The CDR3 is 14 amino acids. CDR3 nucleotides: TGCGCCAGCAGCCAAGTCGAGGGGACTTATGGCTACACCTTC. This translates into CASSQVEGTYGYTF.

This clonotype has a count of ten or more. V and J are TRBV27 and TRBJ2-2; unclear D gene. CDR3 length equals 10 residues. Germline CDR1 reads MNHEY; CDR2 reads SMNVEV (reference sequence). Trimming shortened V by 10 bases and J by 5 bases, and 5 bases separated the two germline ends. As DNA, the CDR3 is TGTGCCACCGGAACCGGGGAGCTGTTTTTT. It codes for CATGTGELFF.

This sequence joins TRBV28 and TRBJ2-3; D gene uncertain. This CDR3 contains 13 residues. Germline V lookup: CDR1 MDHEN, CDR2 SYDVKM. V lost 3 bases and J lost 3, with 7 bases in between. CDR3 nucleotides: TGTGCCAGCAGTTTTTGGGGAACAGATACGCAGTATTTT. It codes for CASSFWGTDTQYF.